One sample yielded the 12 T cell receptor beta chains listed below, sequenced in a study of OX40 agonist ivuxolimab in advanced cancers. Sequenced by immunoSEQ multiplex PCR; TCRdb stores in-frame clones only, minus some. The sample includes about 93,000 clones, 75% to 90% of them seen just once. Source: CD4+ or CD8+ T cells sorted from blood, taken in a trial of the OX40 agonist ivuxolimab. These receptors originate from an adult with an advanced solid tumor such as melanoma, head and neck, liver or kidney cancer.

The gene calls are TRBV28 and TRBJ1-2, with 7 positions matching TRBD1. V shed 1 base and J 2 bases; nucleotides not matched to a gene: 4. From germline, CDR1 is MDHEN and CDR2 SYDVKM. The CDR3 runs to 15 residues. In DNA form, the CDR3 reads TGTGCCAGCAGTTTATTTTCGACAGGGAACTATGGCTACACCTTC. Its translation is CASSLFSTGNYGYTF.

This chain connects TRBV7-9 to TRBJ1-5; a weak D match, TRBD1 (5 bases). Germline lookup yields CDR1 SEHNR and CDR2 FQNEAQ (reference sequence). The CDR3 has 13 residues. V lost 5 bases and J lost 7, with 12 bases in between. The CDR3 DNA reads TGTGCCAGCAGCACCGGGACTGAACAGCCCCAGCATTTT. Its translation is CASSTGTEQPQHF.

The CDR3 region has the DNA TGTGCCAGCAGTCCCAGAGACAGTCCTTCAGAGCAGTACTTC. It yields the protein CASSPRDSPSEQYF. The chain has TRBV27 and TRBJ2-7; D is possibly TRBD1 (5 bases). V was clipped by 5 bases and J by 7 bases, with 18 bases between them. The CDR3 is 14 amino acids. CDR1 is MNHEY, CDR2 SMNVEV, per germline (reference sequence).

The chain links TRBV2 to TRBJ1-5; 9 bases agree with TRBD1. There are 14 residues in the CDR3. The germline gives CDR1 SNHLY, CDR2 FYNNEI. The V gene end was trimmed by 4 bases and the J gene end by 7 bases; junction bases not matched to a gene: 5. The CDR3 DNA follows: TGTGCCAGCAGTGGACAGGGGGTAAGGCAGCCCCAGCATTTT. Translated, it gives CASSGQGVRQPQHF.

The chain combines TRBV5-1 with TRBJ2-3; 8 bases agree with TRBD2. Germline-derived CDR1 and CDR2 are SGHRS and YFSETQ. Trimming took 4 bases from V and 6 from J; bases not matched to a gene: 7. This CDR3 is 14 amino acids long. CDR3 coding DNA: TGCGCCAGCAGCGCGGGGGGCCCTCGCGATACGCAGTATTTT. As protein: CASSAGGPRDTQYF.

V gene TRBV28 combines with J gene TRBJ1-5; D remains ambiguous. The length of the CDR3 is 17 residues. V was trimmed by 1 base and J by 2 bases, leaving 15 bases between them. The germline CDR1 and CDR2 sequences are MDHEN and SYDVKM. This chain's CDR3 is CASSLFGVNSGNQPQHF. For the CDR3, the DNA is TGTGCCAGCAGTTTATTTGGCGTCAATAGCGGCAATCAGCCCCAGCATTTT.

This sequence joins TRBV5-8 and TRBJ1-1, with 9 bases aligning to TRBD1. The V and J ends lost 4 bases and 7 bases, in that order; junction bases with no gene match: 5. The CDR3 has 13 residues. The germline V gene has CDR1 SGHTS and CDR2 YDEGEE. The CDR3 DNA reads TGTGCCAGCAGCCGGGACAGGGCGGGTGAAGCTTTCTTT. Protein sequence: CASSRDRAGEAFF.

The J gene is TRBJ2-1, the V gene TRBV25-1; unclear D gene. Trimming took 3 bases from V and 6 from J, leaving 9 bases between them. There are 13 residues in the CDR3. CDR1 and CDR2 (germline): MGHDK, SYGVNS. CDR3 in amino acids: CASSEEFTNEQFF. CDR3 in DNA: TGTGCCAGCAGTGAGGAGTTTACCAATGAGCAGTTCTTC.

The genes are TRBV10-3 and TRBJ1-2, with D perhaps matching TRBD1 (5 bases). Trimming shortened V by 0 bases and J by 2 bases, and 7 bases separated the two germline ends. The CDR3 has 14 amino acids. CDR1 ENHRY and CDR2 SYGVKD come from the germline V gene. In nucleotides, the CDR3 is TGTGCCATCAGTGAGTCCAGGGAAAACTATGGCTACACCTTC. Its translation: CAISESRENYGYTF.

The chain joins TRBV2 to TRBJ1-6; TRBD1 might be the D (6 bases). The CDR3 length is 15 residues. Trimming cost V 6 bases and J 10 bases, with 19 bases left between them. Germline V gene lookup returns CDR1 SNHLY and CDR2 FYNNEI. The CDR3 coding sequence is TGTGCCAGCAGACCTGGACTCAGGGGTTTGTCACCCCTCCACTTT. Translating it yields CASRPGLRGLSPLHF.

The chain uses TRBV5-1 and TRBJ1-5; tentative D call: TRBD1 (5 bases). From germline, CDR1 is SGHRS and CDR2 YFSETQ. Trimming shortened V by 0 bases and J by 7 bases, and 11 bases separated the two germline ends. The CDR3 sequence is 14 residues long. CDR3: CASSLAGGWQPQHF. The CDR3 DNA reads TGCGCCAGCAGCTTGGCCGGGGGTTGGCAGCCCCAGCATTTT.

The chain links TRBV30 to TRBJ2-7; D is ambiguous. The CDR3 length is 13 residues. The V gene's germline CDR1 is GTSNPN and CDR2 SVGIG (reference sequence). Trimming left V 0 bases short and J 3 bases short, with 9 bases between. In DNA form, the CDR3 reads TGTGCCTGGAGTGTAGGAAGGAGCTACGAGCAGTACTTC. Translation: CAWSVGRSYEQYF.